The TCR beta chain under discussion was sequenced for a study of blood T cell repertoires in COVID-19 (dated by TCRdb to about 2020). Some background on the complete study: The collaborator samples originated in the United States, Italy and Spain and spanned the acute and convalescent phases of COVID-19. The prospective study material was composed of cDNA or gDNA derived from T cells, B-cell-depleted T cells, or PBMCs. Deeply sampled blood TCRbeta repertoires from subjects exposed to, actively infected with, or recovered from COVID-19 were included in the dataset. A freely available public database, intended as a resource for researchers studying the immune response to SARS-CoV-2, is where the repertoires were released. The samples were drawn from two sources: the first 160 participants of the ongoing ImmuneRACE study, and 950 to 1,500 subjects contributed by 6 global collaborators. Sample metadata almost always included a de-identified subject ID, COVID-19 status, age in years and sex. HLA class I and class II types, where available, came from metadata supplied by the sample provider rather than from assay-based typing.

TCRbeta CDR3 regions were amplified from genomic DNA by means of the immunoSEQ Assay, a bias-controlled multiplex PCR. The authors' analysis ran thus. Within the assay, amplification of reference gene primers was used to estimate how many nucleated cells each sample contained. Sequence reads were collapsed and filtered to measure the absolute abundance of every unique TCRbeta CDR3 rearrangement. For each sample, productive Simpson clonality was calculated by taking the square root of Simpson's diversity index across productive rearrangements. TCRdb stores this immuneACCESS table with in-frame sequences only. Part of the clones is absent; in the studies checked, under half of the shortfall reflects unresolved V genes, and no reason is known for the rest. V, J and clone size are those of that table, while D and trimming were read from the DNA. The sample contains approximately 500,000 clones, approximately 88% of them found a single time. Roughly 7.4% of the sample goes to the ten largest clones.

As encoded in the germline V gene, CDR1 is SGHTA while CDR2 is FQGNSA. The CDR3 spans 13 residues, from the cysteine through the phenylalanine. Only CDR3 DNA remains: 39 bases, in frame from the first base. The V and J ends are trimmed by 6 bases and 3 bases, leaving 9 bases between them. What the work shows at the level of the full study, not this receptor alone: The amount of clinical and demographic metadata varied by source and participant and was provided uncurated.

One collaborating source in Seattle enrolled patients during active infection and followed them longitudinally through the course of disease. The collaborating institutions used their own protocols to collect whole blood in K2EDTA tubes. For TCRbeta analysis, collaborators shipped samples as frozen whole blood, isolated PBMCs, or DNA extracted from either of those sample types. A word on this clone: What antigen it recognizes has not been identified. Within one base of it there is no much larger clone, and no base qualities were kept.

Material: peripheral blood. This sequence was found in a woman in her forties or fifties with COVID-19, enrolled during active disease. The chain is made from TRBV7-2 and TRBJ2-1, and the D gene may be TRBD1, 5 bases matching. The CDR3 protein sequence reads: CASSVQDYNEQFF. In nucleotide form, the sequence is TGTGCCAGCAGTGTACAGGACTACAATGAGCAGTTCTTC.